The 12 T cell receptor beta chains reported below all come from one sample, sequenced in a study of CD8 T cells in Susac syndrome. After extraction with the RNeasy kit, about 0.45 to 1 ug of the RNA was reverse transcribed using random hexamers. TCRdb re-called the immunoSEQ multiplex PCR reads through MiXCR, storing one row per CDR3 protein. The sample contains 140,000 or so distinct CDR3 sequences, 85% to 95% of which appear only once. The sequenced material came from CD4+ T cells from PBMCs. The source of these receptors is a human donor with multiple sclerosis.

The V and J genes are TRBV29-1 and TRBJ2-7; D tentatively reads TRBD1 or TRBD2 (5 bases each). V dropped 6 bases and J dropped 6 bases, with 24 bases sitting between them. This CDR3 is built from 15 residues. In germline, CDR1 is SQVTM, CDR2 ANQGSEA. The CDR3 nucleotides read TGCAGCGTCACAGCCGGGACCCCGGTAGTTTCCGAGCAGTACTTC. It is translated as CSVTAGTPVVSEQYF.

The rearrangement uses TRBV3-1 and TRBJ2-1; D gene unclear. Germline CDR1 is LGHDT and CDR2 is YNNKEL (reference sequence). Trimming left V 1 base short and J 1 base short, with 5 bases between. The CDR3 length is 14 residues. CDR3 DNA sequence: TGTGCCAGCAGCCAAGGTGGGTCCTACAATGAGCAGTTCTTC. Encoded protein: CASSQGGSYNEQFF.

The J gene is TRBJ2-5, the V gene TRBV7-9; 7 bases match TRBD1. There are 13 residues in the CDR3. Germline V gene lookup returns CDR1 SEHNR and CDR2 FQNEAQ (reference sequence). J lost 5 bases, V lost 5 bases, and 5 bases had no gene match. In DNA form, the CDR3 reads TGTGCCAGCAGCCGCACAGGGGTCGAGACCCAGTACTTC. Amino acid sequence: CASSRTGVETQYF.

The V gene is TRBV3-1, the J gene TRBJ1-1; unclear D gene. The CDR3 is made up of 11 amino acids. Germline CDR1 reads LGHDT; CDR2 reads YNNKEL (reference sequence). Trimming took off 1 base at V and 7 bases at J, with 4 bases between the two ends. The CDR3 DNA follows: TGTGCCAGCAGCCAAGGTGGTGAAGCTTTCTTT. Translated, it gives CASSQGGEAFF.

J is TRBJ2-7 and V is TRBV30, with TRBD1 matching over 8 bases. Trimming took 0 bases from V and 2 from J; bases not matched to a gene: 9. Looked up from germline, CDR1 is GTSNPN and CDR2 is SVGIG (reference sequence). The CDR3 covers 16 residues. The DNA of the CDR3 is TGTGCCTGGAGTGTAGGGAGCCGACAGGGGCCCTACGAGCAGTACTTC. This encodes CAWSVGSRQGPYEQYF.

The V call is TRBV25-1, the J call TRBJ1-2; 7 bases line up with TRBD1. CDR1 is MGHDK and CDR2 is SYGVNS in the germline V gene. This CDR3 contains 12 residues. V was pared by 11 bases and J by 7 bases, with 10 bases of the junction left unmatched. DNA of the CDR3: TGTGCCGGCCTAGACAGGGCCTCTGGCTACACCTTC. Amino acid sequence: CAGLDRASGYTF.

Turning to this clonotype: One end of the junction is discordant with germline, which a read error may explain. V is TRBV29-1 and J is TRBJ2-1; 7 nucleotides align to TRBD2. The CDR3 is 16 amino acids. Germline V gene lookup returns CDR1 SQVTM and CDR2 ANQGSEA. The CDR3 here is CSIEVYLADSYNEQFF. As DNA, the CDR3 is TGCAGCATTGAAGTATACCTAGCGGACTCCTACAATGAGCAGTTCTTC.

CDR3 DNA sequence: TGTGCCACCAGCAGAGAGACAGGGCGCGAGCAGTACTTC. Protein sequence: CATSRETGREQYF. The chain carries TRBV15 and TRBJ2-7; 7 nucleotides match TRBD1. The CDR3 extends over 13 amino acids. Germline CDR1 and CDR2: LNHNV and YYDKDF (reference sequence). After removal of 0 bases from V and 6 bases from J, the junction contained 2 bases not matched to a gene.

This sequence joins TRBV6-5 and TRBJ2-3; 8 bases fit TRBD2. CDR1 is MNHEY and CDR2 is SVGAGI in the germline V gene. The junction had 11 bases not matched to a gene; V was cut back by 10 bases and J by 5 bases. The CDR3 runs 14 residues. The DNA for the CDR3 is TGTGCCACCCACCTCGGGGGGGCCTTAGATACGCAGTATTTT. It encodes CATHLGGALDTQYF.

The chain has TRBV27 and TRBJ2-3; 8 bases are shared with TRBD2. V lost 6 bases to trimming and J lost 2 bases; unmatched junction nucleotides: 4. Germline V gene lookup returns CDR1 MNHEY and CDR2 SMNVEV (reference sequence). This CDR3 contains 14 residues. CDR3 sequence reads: CASSKGLDTDTQYF. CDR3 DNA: TGTGCCAGCAGCAAGGGACTAGACACAGATACGCAGTATTTT.

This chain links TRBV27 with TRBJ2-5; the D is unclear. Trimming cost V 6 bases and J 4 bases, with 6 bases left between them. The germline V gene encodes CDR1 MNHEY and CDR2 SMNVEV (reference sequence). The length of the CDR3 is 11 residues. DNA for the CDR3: TGTGCCAGCAGGTCCCGAGAGACCCAGTACTTC. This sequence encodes CASRSRETQYF.

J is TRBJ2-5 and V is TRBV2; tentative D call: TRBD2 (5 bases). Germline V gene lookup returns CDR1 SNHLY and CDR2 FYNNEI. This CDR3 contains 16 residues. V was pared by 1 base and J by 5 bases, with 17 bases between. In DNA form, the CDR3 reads TGTGCCAGCAGTGAAGGGGTCGGGAAGAAACGTGAGACCCAGTACTTC. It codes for CASSEGVGKKRETQYF.